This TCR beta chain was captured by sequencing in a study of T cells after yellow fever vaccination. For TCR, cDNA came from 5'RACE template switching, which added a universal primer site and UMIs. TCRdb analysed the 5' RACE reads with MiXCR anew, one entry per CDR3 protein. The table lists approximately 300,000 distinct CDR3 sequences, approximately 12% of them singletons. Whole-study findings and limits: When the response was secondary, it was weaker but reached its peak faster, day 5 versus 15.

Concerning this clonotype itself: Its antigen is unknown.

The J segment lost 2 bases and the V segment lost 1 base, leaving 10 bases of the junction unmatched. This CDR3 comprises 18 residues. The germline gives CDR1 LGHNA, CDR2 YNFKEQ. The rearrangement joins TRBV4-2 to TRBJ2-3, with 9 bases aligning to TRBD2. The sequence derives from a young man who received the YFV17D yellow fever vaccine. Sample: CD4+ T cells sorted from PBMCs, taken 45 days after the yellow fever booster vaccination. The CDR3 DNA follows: TGTGCCAGCAGCCAAGGAAGGCGGGGGGGCTCTCCCACAGATACGCAGTATTTT. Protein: CASSQGRRGGSPTDTQYF.